The 27 T cell receptor beta chains below were found in one sample sequenced in a study of cytomegalovirus exposure and HLA in healthy donors. Use of 60 Vbeta and 13 Jbeta primers characterized the PCR. Only in-frame clones appear in the TCRdb table, and some are missing; sequencing was by immunoSEQ multiplex PCR. The table has approximately 170,000 clones, over 70% seen once. Sequences were obtained from PBMCs. These receptors originate from a man in his fifties in good health and CMV-seropositive.

This clone was recorded once. The CDR3 loop is CASSSPTTGSSYEQYF. Here the CDR3 DNA reads TGTGCCAGCAGTTCACCCACGACAGGGAGCTCCTACGAGCAGTACTTC. The chain recombines TRBV28 with TRBJ2-7; 7 bases line up with TRBD1. There are 16 residues in the CDR3. Germline CDR1 and CDR2: MDHEN and SYDVKM. Germline trimming cut 4 bases from V and 0 bases from J; bases unmatched to any gene: 9.

V gene TRBV27 combines with J gene TRBJ1-4, with 7 bases identical to TRBD1. The CDR3 loop spans 19 amino acids. Looked up from germline, CDR1 is MNHEY and CDR2 is SMNVEV (reference sequence). The junction had 14 bases not matched to a gene; V was cut back by 0 bases and J by 4 bases. The CDR3 is CASSLSALLPGQYNEKLFF. CDR3 nucleotide sequence: TGTGCCAGCAGTTTATCCGCTCTACTCCCGGGACAGTATAATGAAAAACTGTTTTTT.

This chain links TRBV6-5 with TRBJ2-3, with 8 bases that match TRBD1. CDR3 size: 14 residues. After removal of 6 bases from V and 4 bases from J, the junction contained 6 bases not matched to a gene. From germline, CDR1 is MNHEY and CDR2 SVGAGI. Here the CDR3 DNA reads TGTGCCAGCAGGATTCAGGGGGCCGCAGATACGCAGTATTTT. This codes for CASRIQGAADTQYF.

The chain carries TRBV6-1 and TRBJ2-5; D might be TRBD1 (5 bases). Germline V lookup: CDR1 MNHNS, CDR2 SASEGT. This CDR3 comprises 15 residues. Trimming removed 1 base at V and 1 base at J, with 10 bases between. CDR3 sequence: CASSEGQGIQETQYF. CDR3 in DNA: TGTGCCAGCAGTGAAGGGCAGGGAATCCAAGAGACCCAGTACTTC.

This chain uses TRBV7-2 with TRBJ1-1, with a possible D match to TRBD1 (5 bases). V was pared by 4 bases and J by 0 bases, with 21 bases between. Per the germline V gene, CDR1 is SGHTA and CDR2 is FQGNSA. The CDR3 extends over 18 amino acids. The CDR3 region is CASSSRLRQTIMNTEAFF. As DNA, the CDR3 is TGTGCCAGCAGCTCGCGCTTGAGACAGACGATTATGAACACTGAAGCTTTCTTT.

The rearrangement links TRBV7-9 to TRBJ2-4; perhaps TRBD1 as D (6 bases). The CDR3 extends over 14 amino acids. V gave up 6 bases and J gave up 6 bases, with 15 bases separating them. Germline V CDR1 and CDR2: SEHNR, FQNEAQ (reference sequence). CDR3 bases: TGTGCCAGCAGTTACACAGGGAGCGGAAACATTCAGTACTTC. It codes for CASSYTGSGNIQYF.

V and J are TRBV30 and TRBJ1-4; D is undetermined. Looked up from germline, CDR1 is GTSNPN and CDR2 is SVGIG (reference sequence). This CDR3 spans 14 amino acids. The V end lost 3 bases, the J end lost 3 bases, and 11 bases lay between the germline ends. The CDR3: CAWSGEGANEKLFF. CDR3 bases: TGTGCCTGGAGCGGGGAAGGAGCTAATGAAAAACTGTTTTTT.

This sequence joins TRBV6-5 and TRBJ1-5, with D tentatively TRBD1 (6 bases). V was clipped by 2 bases and J by 4 bases, with 9 bases between them. The germline V gene encodes CDR1 MNHEY and CDR2 SVGAGI. The CDR3 is made up of 14 amino acids. The CDR3 DNA follows: TGTGCCAGCAGTTACACCCAGGGGAATCAGCCCCAGCATTTT. Translating it yields CASSYTQGNQPQHF.

The chain links TRBV6-6 to TRBJ2-1; D may be TRBD2 (5 bases). Trimming left V 2 bases short and J 3 bases short, with 8 bases between. This CDR3 region has 14 residues. CDR1 MNHNY and CDR2 SVGAGI come from the germline V gene (reference sequence). CDR3 coding DNA: TGTGCCAGCAGTTACCTAGCAGGCTACAATGAGCAGTTCTTC. Translated, it gives CASSYLAGYNEQFF.

Concerning this clone itself: Other DNA variants within this sample encode the same CDR3. This sequence joins TRBV28 and TRBJ1-1; 8 bases are shared with TRBD1. The V segment lost 6 bases and the J segment 3 bases; nucleotides outside the gene matches: 9. Germline lookup yields CDR1 MDHEN and CDR2 SYDVKM. The CDR3 sequence is 15 residues long. This CDR3 reads CASSSPTGGDTEAFF. Written as DNA, the CDR3 is TGTGCCAGCAGCTCACCTACAGGGGGAGACACTGAAGCTTTCTTT.

The rearrangement joins TRBV5-1 to TRBJ2-3, with 12 nucleotides matching TRBD1. Germline loops: CDR1 SGHRS, CDR2 YFSETQ. Trimming removed 4 bases from V and 4 bases from J; junction bases left unmatched: 4. The CDR3 has 15 amino acids. CDR3 in DNA: TGCGCCAGCAGCACCGGGACAGGGGGCCCAGATACGCAGTATTTT. As protein: CASSTGTGGPDTQYF.

The gene calls are TRBV9 and TRBJ2-1; possibly TRBD1 for D (5 bases). The germline V gene encodes CDR1 SGDLS and CDR2 YYNGEE. Trimming cost V 5 bases and J 0 bases, with 12 bases left between them. The CDR3 has 15 residues. The CDR3 nucleotides read TGTGCCAGCAGTGATGTAGACAGCTCCTACAATGAGCAGTTCTTC. Its protein is CASSDVDSSYNEQFF.

The CDR3 region has the DNA TGTGCCAGCTCACCCGACAGGGGCGTCTATGGCTACACCTTC. Its translation: CASSPDRGVYGYTF. The chain uses TRBV18 and TRBJ1-2; 8 bases are a match to TRBD1. The CDR3 is 14 amino acids. Looked up from germline, CDR1 is KGHSH and CDR2 is LQKENI. After removal of 3 bases from V and 4 bases from J, the junction contained 4 bases not matched to a gene.

J is TRBJ2-1 and V is TRBV5-1, with 10 positions matching TRBD1. V lost 4 bases to trimming and J lost 8 bases; unmatched junction nucleotides: 6. The germline gives CDR1 SGHRS, CDR2 YFSETQ. The CDR3 spans 14 residues. The CDR3 coding sequence is TGCGCCAGCAGCGGCTCGGGGACAGGGGATGAGCAGTTCTTC. This encodes CASSGSGTGDEQFF. Complete variable domain (other parts from reference TRBV5-1 and TRBJ2-1): KAGVTQTPRYLIKTRGQQVTLSCSPISGHRSVSWYQQTPGQGLQFLFEYFSETQRNKGNFPGRFSGRQFSNSRSEMNVSTLELGDSALYLCASSGSGTGDEQFFGPGTRLTVL.

V usage is TRBV28 and J usage is TRBJ1-1, with 8 nucleotides matching TRBD1. The CDR3 has 20 residues. J was trimmed by 7 bases and V by 6 bases; bases with no gene match: 28. CDR1 and CDR2 from the germline V gene are MDHEN and SYDVKM. The CDR3 coding sequence is TGTGCCAGCAGGGCCATCCAGCCCGCCGGGACAGGTAAGGTGTGGGATGAAGCTTTCTTT. This encodes CASRAIQPAGTGKVWDEAFF. The variable domain in full, with the rest retrieved from reference TRBV28 and TRBJ1-1, is DVKVTQSSRYLVKRTGEKVFLECVQDMDHENMFWYRQDPGLGLRLIYFSYDVKMKEKGDIPEGYSVSREKKERFSLILESASTNQTSMYLCASRAIQPAGTGKVWDEAFFGQGTRLTVV.

The chain has TRBV9 and TRBJ1-2, with D hard to call. The V gene's germline CDR1 is SGDLS and CDR2 YYNGEE. V dropped 0 bases and J dropped 2 bases, with 8 bases sitting between them. CDR3 size: 14 residues. The CDR3 coding sequence is TGTGCCAGCAGCGTAGGAAGCCCGAACTATGGCTACACCTTC. Protein product: CASSVGSPNYGYTF.

The V call is TRBV4-3, the J call TRBJ2-1; no clear D gene. This CDR3 spans 14 amino acids. The V gene lost 4 bases and the J gene lost 4 bases, with 11 bases spanning the gap. The germline V gene has CDR1 LGHNA and CDR2 YSLEER. CDR3 DNA: TGCGCCAGCAGCCGAGGAGTAGTATACAATGAGCAGTTCTTC. Protein sequence: CASSRGVVYNEQFF.

The chain couples TRBV28 to TRBJ2-3; D may be TRBD1 (6 bases). Germline V gene sequence: CDR1 MDHEN, CDR2 SYDVKM. V lost 2 bases and J 6 bases, leaving 12 bases between the germline ends. The CDR3 length is 14 residues. The CDR3 nucleotides read TGTGCCAGCAGTTTAAGACAGGTGGAGGATACGCAGTATTTT. Protein: CASSLRQVEDTQYF.

This clone was picked up a small number of times. This chain connects TRBV9 to TRBJ1-1; TRBD1 agrees at 8 bases. The germline CDR1 and CDR2 sequences are SGDLS and YYNGEE. The CDR3 sequence is 16 residues long. With V trimmed by 0 bases and J by 6 bases, 10 bases remained unmatched. The CDR3 DNA is TGTGCCAGCAGCGTAGTCCCCGGACAGGGAGGCGCTGAAGCTTTCTTT. It encodes CASSVVPGQGGAEAFF.

This rearrangement joins TRBV18 to TRBJ2-5; 7 nucleotides line up with TRBD1. The V gene's germline CDR1 is KGHSH and CDR2 LQKENI. J was trimmed by 5 bases and V by 2 bases; bases with no gene match: 5. CDR3 length: 14 amino acids. The CDR3 DNA follows: TGTGCCAGCTCACCAGACAGGGCTGGGGAGACCCAGTACTTC. Its translation: CASSPDRAGETQYF. The variable domain in full, with the rest retrieved from reference TRBV18 and TRBJ2-5, is NAGVMQNPRHLVRRRGQEARLRCSPMKGHSHVYWYRQLPEEGLKFMVYLQKENIIDESGMPKERFSAEFPKEGPSILRIQQVVRGDSAAYFCASSPDRAGETQYFGPGTRLLVL.

Here the CDR3 DNA reads TGTGCCAGCAGCCCCCAGGAGGAGGGGACGCAGTATTTT. It yields the protein CASSPQEEGTQYF. V and J are TRBV7-8 and TRBJ2-3; D is perhaps TRBD2 (6 bases). Trimming left V 5 bases short and J 9 bases short, with 15 bases between. The germline CDR1 and CDR2 sequences are SGHVS and FQNEAQ. The CDR3 has 13 residues.

This clone was counted only a few times. This chain uses TRBV27 with TRBJ2-7; 7 nucleotides match TRBD1. Germline CDR1 is MNHEY and CDR2 is SMNVEV (reference sequence). Trimming cost V 5 bases and J 5 bases; bases outside gene matches: 9. The length of the CDR3 is 14 residues. The CDR3 protein is CASSPRQGRNEQYF. In nucleotides, the CDR3 is TGTGCCAGCAGTCCCCGACAGGGACGAAACGAGCAGTACTTC.

This clone was counted between two and nine times. The chain employs TRBV7-2 and TRBJ2-1, with D hard to call. This CDR3 region has 12 residues. Germline V gene sequence: CDR1 SGHTA, CDR2 FQGNSA. Trimming left V 5 bases short and J 9 bases short, with 11 bases between. CDR3 amino acids: CASSLPSPEQFF. As DNA, the CDR3 is TGTGCCAGCAGCCTACCGTCACCTGAGCAGTTCTTC.

CDR3 region: CASSSGQGIPSSYEQYF. The CDR3 DNA sequence: TGTGCCAGCAGTTCGGGACAGGGGATCCCGAGCTCCTACGAGCAGTACTTC. The gene calls are TRBV28 and TRBJ2-7; 10 positions agree with TRBD1. This CDR3 has 17 residues. Germline assignment: CDR1 MDHEN and CDR2 SYDVKM. V shed 4 bases and J 0 bases; nucleotides not matched to a gene: 9.

The chain links TRBV7-3 to TRBJ2-1, with TRBD2 identical over 8 bases. The CDR3 spans 15 residues. The ends lost 5 bases at V and 5 bases at J; junction bases unmatched: 8. In germline, CDR1 is SGHTA, CDR2 FQGTGA. Here the CDR3 reads CASSAPGGANNEQFF. The CDR3 nucleotides read TGTGCCAGCAGCGCGCCCGGGGGGGCCAACAATGAGCAGTTCTTC.

This chain joins TRBV11-2 and TRBJ2-5; 11 bases map to TRBD1. Germline trimming cut 3 bases from V and 4 bases from J; bases unmatched to any gene: 1. Germline lookup yields CDR1 SGHAT and CDR2 FQNNGV. The CDR3 runs to 14 residues. CDR3 in DNA: TGTGCCAGCAGCTTGGGACAGGGGGGAGAGACCCAGTACTTC. It is translated as CASSLGQGGETQYF.

This clone occurred a few times. This chain joins TRBV9 and TRBJ2-3, with 9 bases lining up with TRBD2. The CDR3 length is 16 residues. Unmatched junction bases numbered 7, after V lost 4 bases and J lost 1 base. Germline assignment: CDR1 SGDLS and CDR2 YYNGEE. CDR3 DNA sequence: TGTGCCAGCAGCCCTCATAGCGGGAGTGGCACAGATACGCAGTATTTT. It encodes CASSPHSGSGTDTQYF.